Below are 9 T cell receptor beta chains sequenced from a single sample in a study of blood T cell repertoires in COVID-19. Profiling relied on immunoSEQ multiplex PCR, and the TCRdb table lists in-frame clones only, not all of them. This table holds a few hundred thousand clones, less than 90% found once. Sequencing input: peripheral blood. Source of these receptors: an older woman with COVID-19, enrolled during active disease.

The V gene is TRBV30, the J gene TRBJ2-1; 12 bases match TRBD2. Germline V lookup: CDR1 GTSNPN, CDR2 SVGIG (reference sequence). CDR3 length equals 14 residues. V shed 3 bases and J 7 bases; nucleotides not matched to a gene: 4. CDR3 DNA: TGTGCCTGGAGGCGGACTAGCGGGGCGAATGAGCAGTTCTTC. Translated, it gives CAWRRTSGANEQFF.

The chain has TRBV7-3 and TRBJ1-1; tentative D call: TRBD1 (5 bases). Trimming left V 5 bases short and J 3 bases short, with 13 bases between. There are 14 residues in the CDR3. The germline V gene encodes CDR1 SGHTA and CDR2 FQGTGA. CDR3 DNA: TGTGCCAGCAGCAATATGGGGGAGGACACTGAAGCTTTCTTT. Protein product: CASSNMGEDTEAFF.

The chain is built from TRBV7-2 and TRBJ2-1, with 11 positions matching TRBD2. Losses at the gene ends were 5 bases for V and 6 bases for J; bases not matched to a gene: 12. CDR3 length: 17 amino acids. The V gene's germline CDR1 is SGHTA and CDR2 FQGNSA. This CDR3 reads CASSPGRGSGGANEQFF. The CDR3 DNA sequence: TGTGCCAGCAGCCCGGGGCGGGGTAGCGGGGGGGCCAATGAGCAGTTCTTC.

The V and J genes are TRBV10-3 and TRBJ2-1; D perhaps matches TRBD1 (6 bases). Trimming cost V 6 bases and J 10 bases, with 13 bases left between them. This CDR3 region has 12 residues. Germline lookup yields CDR1 ENHRY and CDR2 SYGVKD. CDR3 residues: CAISGQSREQFF. The CDR3 bases are TGTGCCATCAGCGGACAGAGCCGCGAGCAGTTCTTC.

This clone has a single count. A far larger clone is a single base away, which makes a read error likely. This chain joins TRBV7-9 and TRBJ1-1, with D unresolved. From germline, CDR1 is SEHNR and CDR2 FQNEAQ (reference sequence). The CDR3 length is 13 residues. The V gene lost 1 base and the J gene lost 4 bases, with 7 bases spanning the gap. CDR3 coding DNA: TGTGCCAGCAGCTTAGGAGGGAGCACTGAAGCTTTCTTT. Translating it yields CASSLGGSTEAFF. Full variable domain (remainder filled in from reference TRBV7-9 and TRBJ1-1): DTGVSQNPRHKITKRGQNVTFRCDPISEHNRLYWYRQTLGQGPEFLTYFQNEAQLEKSRLLSDRFSAERPKGSFSTLEIQRTEQGDSAMYLCASSLGGSTEAFFGQGTRLTVV.

The chain is built from TRBV9 and TRBJ1-2; a weak D match, TRBD1 (5 bases). V was shortened by 7 bases and J by 7 bases, with 17 bases between the two germline ends. Germline loops: CDR1 SGDLS, CDR2 YYNGEE. The CDR3 runs 13 residues. CDR3 nucleotides: TGTGCCAGCGTGAAGACGGGGGGTACTGGCTACACCTTC. Encoded protein: CASVKTGGTGYTF.

The V gene is TRBV7-3, the J gene TRBJ2-5, with D possibly matching TRBD2 (5 bases). The CDR3 totals 14 residues. The V end lost 7 bases, the J end lost 5 bases, and 17 bases lay between the germline ends. Germline V CDR1 and CDR2: SGHTA, FQGTGA. This chain's CDR3 is CASTLSGGKETQYF. The CDR3, as DNA: TGTGCCAGCACCCTTTCAGGAGGCAAGGAGACCCAGTACTTC.

The count of this clone is one. This chain's CDR3 is CASSQRTADTQYF. DNA of the CDR3: TGTGCCAGCAGCCAAAGGACTGCGGATACGCAGTATTTT. The V and J genes are TRBV4-2 and TRBJ2-3; D perhaps matches TRBD2 (5 bases). CDR1 and CDR2 (germline): LGHNA, YNFKEQ. The CDR3 is 13 amino acids. V dropped 2 bases and J dropped 6 bases, with 9 bases sitting between them.

The chain combines TRBV20-1 with TRBJ2-3, with no clear D. V was clipped by 3 bases and J by 0 bases, with 16 bases between them. The germline V gene has CDR1 DFQATT and CDR2 SNEGSKA (reference sequence). This CDR3 has 16 amino acids. The CDR3 loop reads CSASDPSPSSTDTQYF. The CDR3 nucleotides are TGCAGTGCTAGTGACCCGAGTCCCTCAAGCACAGATACGCAGTATTTT.